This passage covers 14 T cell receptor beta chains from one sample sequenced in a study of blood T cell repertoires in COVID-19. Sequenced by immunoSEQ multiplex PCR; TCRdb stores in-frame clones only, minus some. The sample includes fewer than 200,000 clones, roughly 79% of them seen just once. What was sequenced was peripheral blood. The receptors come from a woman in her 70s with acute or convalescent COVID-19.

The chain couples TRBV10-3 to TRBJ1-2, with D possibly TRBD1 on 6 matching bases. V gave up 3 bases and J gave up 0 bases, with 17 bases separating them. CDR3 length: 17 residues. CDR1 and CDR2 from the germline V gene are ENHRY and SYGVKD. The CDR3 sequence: CAISDAGTTGTNYGYTF. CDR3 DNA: TGTGCCATCAGTGATGCCGGGACAACAGGGACTAACTATGGCTACACCTTC.

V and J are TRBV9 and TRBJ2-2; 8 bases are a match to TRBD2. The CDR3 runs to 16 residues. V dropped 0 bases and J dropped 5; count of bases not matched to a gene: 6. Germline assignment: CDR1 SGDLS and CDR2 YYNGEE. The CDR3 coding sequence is TGTGCCAGCAGCGTAGGAGCGGGAGTCTTTACCGGGGAGCTGTTTTTT. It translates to CASSVGAGVFTGELFF.

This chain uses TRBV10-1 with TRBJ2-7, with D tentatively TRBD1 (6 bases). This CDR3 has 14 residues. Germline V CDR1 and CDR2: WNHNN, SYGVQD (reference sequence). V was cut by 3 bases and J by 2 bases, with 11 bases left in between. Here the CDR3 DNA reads TGCGCCAGCAGTGACAGGGGCCCCACCTACGAGCAGTACTTC. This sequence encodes CASSDRGPTYEQYF.

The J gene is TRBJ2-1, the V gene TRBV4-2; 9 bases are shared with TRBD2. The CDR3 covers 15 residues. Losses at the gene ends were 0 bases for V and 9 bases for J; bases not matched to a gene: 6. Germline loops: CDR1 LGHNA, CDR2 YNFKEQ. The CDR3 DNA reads TGTGCCAGCAGCCAAGAAGTAGCGGGAGTAATTGAGCAGTTCTTC. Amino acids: CASSQEVAGVIEQFF.

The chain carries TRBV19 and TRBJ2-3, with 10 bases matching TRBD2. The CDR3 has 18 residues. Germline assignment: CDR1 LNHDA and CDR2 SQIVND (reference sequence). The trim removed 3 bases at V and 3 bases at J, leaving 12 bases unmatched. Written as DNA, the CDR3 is TGTGCCAGTAGTATTGCCGCCCAGCGGGAGGGCCCAACAGATACGCAGTATTTT. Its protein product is CASSIAAQREGPTDTQYF.

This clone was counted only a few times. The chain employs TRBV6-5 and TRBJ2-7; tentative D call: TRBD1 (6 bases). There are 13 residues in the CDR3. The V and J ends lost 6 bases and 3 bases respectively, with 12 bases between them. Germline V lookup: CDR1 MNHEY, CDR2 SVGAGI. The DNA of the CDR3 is TGTGCCAGCAGAAGGGACACGGACTACGAGCAGTACTTC. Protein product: CASRRDTDYEQYF.

CDR3 in amino acids: CASSRTGGGGYTF. The CDR3 DNA follows: TGTGCCAGCAGCCGAACAGGGGGCGGTGGCTACACCTTC. The chain combines TRBV11-1 with TRBJ1-2; 9 bases map to TRBD1. The junction had 5 bases not matched to a gene; V was cut back by 5 bases and J by 7 bases. This CDR3 has 13 amino acids. Germline V gives CDR1 SGHAT, CDR2 FQDESV (reference sequence).

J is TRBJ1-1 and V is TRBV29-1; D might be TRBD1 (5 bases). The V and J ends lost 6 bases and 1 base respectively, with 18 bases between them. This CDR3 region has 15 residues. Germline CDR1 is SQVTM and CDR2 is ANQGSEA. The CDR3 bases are TGCAGCGTGGGTTTCGTGGGGCAGAAGAACACTGAAGCTTTCTTT. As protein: CSVGFVGQKNTEAFF. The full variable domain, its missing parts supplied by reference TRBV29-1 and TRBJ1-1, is SAVISQKPSRDICQRGTSLTIQCQVDSQVTMMFWYRQQPGQSLTLIATANQGSEATYESGFVIDKFPISRPNLTFSTLTVSNMSPEDSSIYLCSVGFVGQKNTEAFFGQGTRLTVV.

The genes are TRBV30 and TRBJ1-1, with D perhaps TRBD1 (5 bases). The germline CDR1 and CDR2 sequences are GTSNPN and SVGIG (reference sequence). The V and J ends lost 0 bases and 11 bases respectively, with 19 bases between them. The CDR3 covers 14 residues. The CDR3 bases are TGTGCCTGGAGTGTCGGCACAGGCCGGAACGGCGCTTTCTTT. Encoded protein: CAWSVGTGRNGAFF.

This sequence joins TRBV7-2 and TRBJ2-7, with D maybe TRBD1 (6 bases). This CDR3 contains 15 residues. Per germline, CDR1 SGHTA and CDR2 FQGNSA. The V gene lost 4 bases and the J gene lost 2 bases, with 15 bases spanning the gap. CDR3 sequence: CASSWVIDRTYEQYF. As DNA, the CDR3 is TGTGCCAGCAGCTGGGTTATCGACAGGACCTACGAGCAGTACTTC.

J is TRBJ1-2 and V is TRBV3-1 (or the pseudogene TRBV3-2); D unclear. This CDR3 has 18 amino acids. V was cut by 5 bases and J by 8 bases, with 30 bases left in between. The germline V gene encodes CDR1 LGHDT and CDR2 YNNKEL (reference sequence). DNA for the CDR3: TGTGCCAGCAGCTCTCAGACACCTCGTCGAACATATCTAAGGGGCTACACCTTC. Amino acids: CASSSQTPRRTYLRGYTF.

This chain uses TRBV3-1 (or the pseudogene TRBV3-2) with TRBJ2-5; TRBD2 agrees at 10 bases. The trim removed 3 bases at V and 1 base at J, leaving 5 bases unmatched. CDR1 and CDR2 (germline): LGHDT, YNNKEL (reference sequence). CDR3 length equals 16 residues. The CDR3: CASSQASGRGQETQYF. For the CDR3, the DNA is TGTGCCAGCAGCCAGGCTAGCGGGAGAGGCCAAGAGACCCAGTACTTC.

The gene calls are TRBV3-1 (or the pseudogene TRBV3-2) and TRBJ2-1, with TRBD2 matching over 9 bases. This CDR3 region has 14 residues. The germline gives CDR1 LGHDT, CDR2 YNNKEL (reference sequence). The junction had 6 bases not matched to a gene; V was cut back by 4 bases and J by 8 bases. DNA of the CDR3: TGTGCCAGCAGCCGGGGACTAGCCCCGGATGAGCAGTTCTTC. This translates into CASSRGLAPDEQFF.

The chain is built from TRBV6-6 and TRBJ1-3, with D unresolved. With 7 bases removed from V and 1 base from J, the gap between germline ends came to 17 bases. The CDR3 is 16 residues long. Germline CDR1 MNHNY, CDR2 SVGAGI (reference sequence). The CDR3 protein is CASTYLPYVSGNTIYF. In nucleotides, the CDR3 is TGTGCCAGCACCTACCTCCCCTACGTATCTGGAAACACCATATATTTT.